The clone carrying this TCR beta chain was counted a few times. Original data processing: Using reference gene primer amplification, nucleated cell counts were estimated. TCRdb keeps only in-frame clones here, not all; method: immunoSEQ multiplex PCR. V and J calls and clone size are given by that table; D and trimming were obtained from the DNA. The sample yields about 190,000 clones, almost 85% seen once. The record originates from a study of blood T cell repertoires in COVID-19. The wider study: Donors in the United States, Italy and Spain gave samples during acute or convalescent COVID-19. PBMCs, B-cell-depleted T cells, or T cells were the source of the cDNA or gDNA that made up the material.

Per germline, CDR1 SGHNT and CDR2 YYREEE (reference sequence). After removal of 4 bases from V and 1 base from J, the junction contained 5 bases not matched to a gene. CDR3 length: 14 residues. Sequencing used peripheral blood. This clonotype originated in a woman in her 70s with active or convalescent COVID-19. The genes are TRBV5-4 and TRBJ2-7; 7 bases are a match to TRBD2. CDR3 sequence reads: CASSPGGRSYEQYF. The DNA for the CDR3 is TGTGCCAGCAGCCCGGGAGGCCGTTCCTACGAGCAGTACTTC.